This TCR beta chain came from a study of blood T cell repertoires in COVID-19. At the level of the study: COVID-19 samples, acute and convalescent, were from the United States, Italy and Spain. T cells, B-cell-depleted T cells, or PBMCs supplied cDNA or gDNA.

Methods used by the authors: Estimation of nucleated cell counts relied on the amplification of reference gene primers. Using immunoSEQ multiplex PCR, the repertoire was profiled, and TCRdb retains in-frame clones only, with some absent. D and trimming were read from the DNA, whereas the V and J calls and clone size are those reported in that table. This sample has approximately 200,000 clones; roughly 80% occur once, and the top ten carry 4.5% to 6.5%. V dropped 5 bases and J dropped 8 bases, with 15 bases sitting between them. This CDR3 is 13 amino acids long. Germline CDR1 and CDR2: SNHLY and FYNNEI.

The receptor was derived from a woman in her thirties with acute or convalescent COVID-19. Sequenced material: peripheral blood. This rearrangement joins TRBV2 to TRBJ1-2; perhaps TRBD1 as D (6 bases). The CDR3, as DNA: TGTGCCAGCAGTAGACCAACAGGGATCGGCTACACCTTC. It yields the protein CASSRPTGIGYTF.